This T cell receptor beta chain was identified in a study of shared clonotypes between healthy human individuals. About the study: Donor composition was a couple of women and a few men, aged 18 to 49. Regarding the study as a whole: A small donor pool kept down the genetic and exposure-history diversity that was represented.

Notes on this clone: Its antigen is not known.

Only Caucasian adults living in Nashville, Tennessee served as donors. The assay was run at deep level. The method was immunoSEQ multiplex PCR; TCRdb's version includes in-frame clones alone and lacks a portion of them. Altogether 450,000 to 500,000 clones are present, approximately 78% being singletons, with the ten largest covering approximately 12%. CDR3 length equals 15 residues. Germline V lookup: CDR1 SGHRS, CDR2 YFSETQ. V was clipped by 4 bases and J by 6 bases, with 17 bases between them. Source material: PBMCs. The chain recombines TRBV5-1 with TRBJ2-1; D possibly corresponds to TRBD2 (7 bases). The origin of this receptor is a woman aged 40 to 50 in good health. Some clones in this sample may be carry-over from other donors' samples. CDR3: CASSVGGDYRNEQFF. The CDR3 bases are TGCGCCAGCAGCGTAGGGGGGGACTACCGCAATGAGCAGTTCTTC.